The following is a TCR beta chain sequence with its context. CDR1 and CDR2 (germline): SGHAT, FQNNGV. The V and J ends lost 5 bases and 4 bases respectively, with 14 bases between them. CDR3 length: 14 amino acids. Measured with immunoSEQ multiplex PCR; TCRdb has only the in-frame clones, and not every one. The top ten hold around 1.6% of the sample, which has more than 55,000 clones, 90% to 95% seen once. The data stem from a study of T cell changes during pregnancy in multiple sclerosis. Here the sequenced sample was peripheral blood, taken in the first trimester of pregnancy. This rearrangement joins TRBV11-2 to TRBJ1-2, with D unresolved. The clonotype comes from a female donor in good health, enrolled as a control in a pregnancy study. The CDR3 sequence is CASSIVVSGYGYTF. In DNA, the CDR3 is TGTGCCAGCAGCATCGTCGTTAGCGGCTATGGCTACACCTTC.